These 32 T cell receptor beta chains share one sample of origin, sequenced in a study of beta chain features in type 1 diabetes. Reverse transcribing all isolated RNA meant expressed TCRB transcripts were sequenced. Measured with immunoSEQ multiplex PCR; TCRdb has only the in-frame clones, and not every one. The table records more than 300,000 clones, 8% of them present only once. Specimen: central memory CD4+ T cells from blood. The receptors come from a woman aged 18-30 years in good health.

This clone was detected only a few times. This rearrangement joins TRBV10-3 to TRBJ2-1, with a weak D call TRBD2 (5 bases). Looked up from germline, CDR1 is ENHRY and CDR2 is SYGVKD. The CDR3 totals 15 residues. V was pared by 4 bases and J by 0 bases, with 10 bases between. The chain's CDR3 is CAISGGQNSYNEQFF. The DNA for the CDR3 is TGTGCCATCAGTGGAGGGCAGAACTCCTACAATGAGCAGTTCTTC.

The chain employs TRBV4-3 and TRBJ2-5; possibly TRBD2 for D (6 bases). This CDR3 comprises 14 residues. The germline CDR1 and CDR2 sequences are LGHNA and YSLEER. V lost 4 bases to trimming and J lost 2 bases, with 11 bases between them. DNA for the CDR3: TGCGCCAGCAGCCGGCTGGGGGGACAAGAGACCCAGTACTTC. Translating gives CASSRLGGQETQYF.

This clone was observed at least ten times. The chain uses TRBV7-2 and TRBJ2-7; TRBD1 aligns across 12 bases. The germline gives CDR1 SGHTA, CDR2 FQGNSA. This CDR3 has 16 amino acids. The junction had 11 bases not matched to a gene; V was cut back by 5 bases and J by 6 bases. The CDR3 reads CASSISPGQGAREQYF. CDR3 nucleotide sequence: TGTGCCAGCAGCATCAGCCCGGGACAGGGGGCTCGCGAGCAGTACTTC.

V and J are TRBV7-3 and TRBJ2-1; D is ambiguous. This CDR3 has 11 amino acids. V lost 8 bases, J lost 8 bases, and 10 bases lay in between. Germline CDR1 and CDR2: SGHTA and FQGTGA. CDR3 in DNA: TGTGCCAGCGCCCAAGGCGATGAGCAGTTCTTC. Its translation is CASAQGDEQFF.

The CDR3 region has the DNA TGCGCCAGCAGCTTGGCCGCCAACTACGAGCAGTACTTC. Its translation: CASSLAANYEQYF. The rearrangement uses TRBV5-1 and TRBJ2-7; no reliable D call. Germline assignment: CDR1 SGHRS and CDR2 YFSETQ. This CDR3 spans 13 amino acids. The germline V and J ends were trimmed by 0 bases and 3 bases, with 7 bases remaining between them.

This clone has more than one count but fewer than ten. The V gene is TRBV29-1, the J gene TRBJ1-1; 7 nucleotides line up with TRBD1. Trimming took 2 bases from V and 6 from J; bases not matched to a gene: 9. Germline assignment: CDR1 SQVTM and CDR2 ANQGSEA. CDR3 length: 14 residues. This CDR3 is CSVEPPDREAEAFF. The DNA of the CDR3 is TGCAGCGTTGAACCACCCGACAGGGAGGCTGAAGCTTTCTTT.

This clone was picked up a small number of times. V gene TRBV29-1 combines with J gene TRBJ2-5; TRBD1 agrees at 11 bases. This CDR3 region has 15 residues. CDR1 and CDR2 (germline): SQVTM, ANQGSEA. V lost 1 base and J lost 5; bases outside the gene matches: 6. CDR3 nucleotides: TGCAGCGTTGAAGGGACAGGGGGCGCGGGGGAGACCCAGTACTTC. Protein: CSVEGTGGAGETQYF.

V and J are TRBV6-6 and TRBJ1-1; 9 nucleotides agree with TRBD1. The germline V gene has CDR1 MNHNY and CDR2 SVGAGI (reference sequence). V trimming: 6 bases; J trimming: 7 bases; junction bases outside the gene matches: 6. This CDR3 has 13 residues. This chain's CDR3 is CASSPQGAGEAFF. Written as DNA, the CDR3 is TGTGCCAGCAGCCCACAGGGGGCCGGTGAAGCTTTCTTT.

CDR3 DNA sequence: TGTGCCACCAGCAGAGATGACCAGCGGGGATCAGATACGCAGTATTTT. This translates into CATSRDDQRGSDTQYF. The V gene is TRBV15, the J gene TRBJ2-3, with 7 bases lining up with TRBD2. The CDR3 sequence is 16 residues long. V shed 0 bases and J 4 bases; nucleotides not matched to a gene: 7. The germline gives CDR1 LNHNV, CDR2 YYDKDF (reference sequence).

This clone came up many times. This chain joins TRBV23-1 and TRBJ1-5, with D possibly matching TRBD1 (6 bases). TRBV23-1 is flagged as an ORF with uncertain function. V was trimmed by 7 bases and J by 7 bases, leaving 20 bases between them. This CDR3 is built from 15 residues. CDR3 region: CASTYYRDEGQPQHF. CDR3 DNA: TGCGCCAGCACCTACTACAGGGATGAGGGCCAGCCCCAGCATTTT.

This clone has a handful of counts. The chain employs TRBV19 and TRBJ2-7; D tentatively reads TRBD1 or TRBD2 (5 bases each). V was clipped by 4 bases and J by 1 base, with 14 bases between them. CDR3 size: 15 residues. Germline CDR1 reads LNHDA; CDR2 reads SQIVND (reference sequence). CDR3 loop: CASSKLGTSSYEQYF. The CDR3 DNA reads as TGTGCCAGTAGTAAATTGGGGACCTCTTCCTACGAGCAGTACTTC.

The gene calls are TRBV6-5 and TRBJ2-7, with 7 bases matching TRBD1. Per the germline V gene, CDR1 is MNHEY and CDR2 is SVGAGI. V lost 6 bases and J lost 3; bases outside the gene matches: 11. The CDR3 contains 15 residues. CDR3 loop: CASRENRGEVYEQYF. In DNA, the CDR3 is TGTGCCAGCAGGGAAAACAGGGGAGAGGTCTACGAGCAGTACTTC.

This clone was recorded many times. The chain joins TRBV14 to TRBJ1-2; weak D call: TRBD1 (5 bases). The V end was cut by 1 base, the J end by 8 bases, with 14 bases between. Germline V lookup: CDR1 SGHDN, CDR2 FVKESK. The CDR3 has 14 amino acids. CDR3 sequence (DNA): TGTGCCAGCAGCCAAGGGGACGGCTTTCGCGGCTACACCTTC. This translates into CASSQGDGFRGYTF.

This clone has a handful of counts. The chain links TRBV5-1 to TRBJ2-2; 7 bases align to TRBD2. Looked up from germline, CDR1 is SGHRS and CDR2 is YFSETQ. Unmatched junction bases numbered 2, after V lost 0 bases and J lost 6 bases. The CDR3 sequence is 14 residues long. The chain's CDR3 is CASSLAGGSGELFF. The CDR3 DNA reads as TGCGCCAGCAGCTTGGCGGGAGGTTCCGGGGAGCTGTTTTTT. The full variable domain, in which reference TRBV5-1 and TRBJ2-2 provide the parts outside the CDR3, is KAGVTQTPRYLIKTRGQQVTLSCSPISGHRSVSWYQQTPGQGLQFLFEYFSETQRNKGNFPGRFSGRQFSNSRSEMNVSTLELGDSALYLCASSLAGGSGELFFGEGSRLTVL.

This clone was observed a handful of times. V gene TRBV2 combines with J gene TRBJ1-3; maybe TRBD1 (5 bases). The germline V gene has CDR1 SNHLY and CDR2 FYNNEI. The V gene lost 7 bases and the J gene lost 4 bases, with 14 bases spanning the gap. This CDR3 is 14 amino acids long. For the CDR3, the DNA is TGTGCCAGCAAAGTTAGACAGCTCGGAAACACCATATATTTT. Its protein product is CASKVRQLGNTIYF.

In this sample, this clone turned up a few times. One base away lies a much larger clone, so this may be a sequencing read error. The rearrangement joins TRBV7-9 to TRBJ1-5; unclear D gene. Trimming removed 0 bases from V and 5 bases from J, with 2 bases in between. Germline CDR1 and CDR2: SEHNR and FQNEAQ (reference sequence). CDR3 length equals 12 residues. The CDR3 region has the DNA TGTGCCAGCAGCTTAGCGGATCAGCCCCAGCATTTT. It codes for CASSLADQPQHF.

This clone has only a few counts. The chain employs TRBV2 and TRBJ2-3, with 9 positions matching TRBD2. The CDR3 has 13 residues. Germline CDR1 is SNHLY and CDR2 is FYNNEI. J was trimmed by 4 bases and V by 8 bases; bases with no gene match: 4. The chain's CDR3 is CASRREGSDTQYF. DNA for the CDR3: TGTGCCAGCCGGCGGGAGGGGTCAGATACGCAGTATTTT.

The table lists this clone with a few counts. The chain carries TRBV19 and TRBJ2-5; the match to TRBD2 covers 10 bases. Germline values: CDR1 LNHDA, CDR2 SQIVND (reference sequence). The length of the CDR3 is 14 residues. J gave up 3 bases and V 9 bases, and 7 bases lay outside the gene matches. Written as DNA, the CDR3 is TGTGCCAGCGGACCCGGACTAGCGGAAGAGACCCAGTACTTC. Its translation: CASGPGLAEETQYF.

Comments on this clone: This sample includes further DNA sequences coding for the same CDR3. The V and J genes are TRBV7-2 and TRBJ2-2; D unclear. Germline V gene sequence: CDR1 SGHTA, CDR2 FQGNSA. This CDR3 is 14 amino acids long. The V gene lost 1 base and the J gene lost 3 bases, with 6 bases spanning the gap. The CDR3 coding sequence is TGTGCCAGCAGCTTAGGACGCTACACCGGGGAGCTGTTTTTT. Translating it yields CASSLGRYTGELFF.

This sequence joins TRBV27 and TRBJ2-2, with D possibly being TRBD1 (7 bases). Germline loops: CDR1 MNHEY, CDR2 SMNVEV (reference sequence). V lost 1 base and J 0 bases, leaving 12 bases between the germline ends. The CDR3 covers 17 residues. The CDR3 here is CASSLWGDSANTGELFF. For the CDR3, the DNA is TGTGCCAGCAGTTTATGGGGGGACAGCGCGAACACCGGGGAGCTGTTTTTT.

The V and J genes are TRBV18 and TRBJ1-4, with a weak D call TRBD1 (5 bases). The CDR3 is 12 amino acids. Germline CDR1 is KGHSH and CDR2 is LQKENI. Trimming removed 2 bases at V and 7 bases at J, with 5 bases between. The CDR3 coding sequence is TGTGCCAGCTCACCAAGGGGTGAAAAACTGTTTTTT. It specifies CASSPRGEKLFF.

There are many counts of this clone. V is TRBV7-3 and J is TRBJ2-5, with D possibly being TRBD2 (5 bases). Trimming stripped 4 bases from V and 3 bases from J, with 15 bases between. The CDR3 contains 15 residues. Per the germline V gene, CDR1 is SGHTA and CDR2 is FQGTGA. The CDR3 here is CASSSLPETKETQYF. DNA for the CDR3: TGTGCCAGCAGCTCTCTTCCCGAGACTAAAGAGACCCAGTACTTC.

This clone was observed a handful of times. V and J are TRBV25-1 and TRBJ2-7, with D tentatively TRBD1 or TRBD2 (5 bases each). The germline CDR1 and CDR2 sequences are MGHDK and SYGVNS. V lost 6 bases and J lost 0, with 12 bases in between. The CDR3 runs 14 residues. Written as DNA, the CDR3 is TGTGCCAGCAGGGGAGCAGGGAGCTCCTACGAGCAGTACTTC. It yields the protein CASRGAGSSYEQYF.

V usage is TRBV29-1 and J usage is TRBJ2-5; a weak D match, TRBD1 (6 bases). Germline lookup yields CDR1 SQVTM and CDR2 ANQGSEA. The CDR3 has 14 amino acids. The V and J ends lost 7 bases and 2 bases respectively, with 17 bases between them. In DNA form, the CDR3 reads TGCAGCGGGAACAGGGTAGACGGGCAAGAGACCCAGTACTTC. This translates into CSGNRVDGQETQYF. The variable domain in full, completed from reference TRBV29-1 and TRBJ2-5, reads SAVISQKPSRDICQRGTSLTIQCQVDSQVTMMFWYRQQPGQSLTLIATANQGSEATYESGFVIDKFPISRPNLTFSTLTVSNMSPEDSSIYLCSGNRVDGQETQYFGPGTRLLVL.

The rearrangement joins TRBV28 to TRBJ1-3, with D perhaps TRBD1 (6 bases). V lost 10 bases and J lost 3, with 13 bases in between. CDR3 length equals 13 residues. CDR1 is MDHEN, CDR2 SYDVKM, per germline. CDR3 region: CATSGTHGNTIYF. The CDR3 DNA sequence: TGTGCCACCTCCGGGACACATGGAAACACCATATATTTT.

The chain recombines TRBV6-6 with TRBJ1-5, with 7 nucleotides matching TRBD1. Germline V CDR1 and CDR2: MNHNY, SVGAGI (reference sequence). V shed 5 bases, J shed 11 bases, and the junction held 6 bases outside the gene matches. This CDR3 region has 12 residues. The CDR3 protein is CASSRDSETQHF. The CDR3 coding sequence is TGTGCCAGCAGTAGGGACAGCGAGACCCAGCATTTT.

This clone occurred many times. V gene TRBV4-3 combines with J gene TRBJ2-6; a possible D gene is TRBD2 (5 bases). The CDR3 sequence is 16 residues long. Germline CDR1 reads LGHNA; CDR2 reads YSLEER. V was pared by 0 bases and J by 0 bases, with 6 bases between. The CDR3 sequence is CASSQDGISGANVLTF. The CDR3 DNA sequence: TGCGCCAGCAGCCAAGACGGGATCTCTGGGGCCAACGTCCTGACTTTC.

The chain links TRBV2 to TRBJ1-4; 9 bases align to TRBD1. Germline CDR1 and CDR2: SNHLY and FYNNEI. Trimming took 6 bases from V and 8 from J; bases not matched to a gene: 7. The CDR3 has 14 amino acids. CDR3 in amino acids: CASSQRDREEKLFF. As DNA, the CDR3 is TGTGCCAGCAGCCAAAGGGACAGGGAGGAAAAACTGTTTTTT.

This clone was found a few times. CDR3 amino acids: CASSLGQGAHSGNTIYF. CDR3 DNA: TGTGCCAGCAGCTTAGGACAGGGGGCCCACTCTGGAAACACCATATATTTT. The J gene is TRBJ1-3, the V gene TRBV7-6, with 10 bases aligning to TRBD1. J lost 0 bases, V lost 1 base, and 3 bases had no gene match. CDR3 length equals 17 residues. Germline V gene sequence: CDR1 SGHVS, CDR2 FNYEAQ.

This chain's CDR3 is CSVRGHQRGEQFF. As DNA, the CDR3 is TGCAGCGTTAGGGGCCATCAAAGGGGTGAGCAGTTCTTC. The rearrangement joins TRBV29-1 to TRBJ2-1; D perhaps matches TRBD1 (5 bases). V was trimmed by 5 bases and J by 9 bases, leaving 17 bases between them. In germline, CDR1 is SQVTM, CDR2 ANQGSEA. This CDR3 spans 13 amino acids.

The chain employs TRBV7-8 and TRBJ2-3; possible D gene TRBD2, 6 bases. The CDR3 has 16 amino acids. The ends were cut back, 2 bases at V and 4 bases at J, with 16 bases in the middle. CDR1 SGHVS and CDR2 FQNEAQ come from the germline V gene. CDR3 loop: CASSLIPGSGADTQYF. The DNA for the CDR3 is TGTGCCAGCAGCTTAATTCCCGGGAGTGGAGCAGATACGCAGTATTTT.

The rearrangement joins TRBV7-9 to TRBJ1-2, with D perhaps matching TRBD1 (5 bases). Germline V gives CDR1 SEHNR, CDR2 FQNEAQ (reference sequence). This CDR3 is built from 14 residues. The V gene lost 3 bases and the J gene lost 8 bases, with 16 bases spanning the gap. The CDR3: CASSFGGGSYGYTF. As DNA, the CDR3 is TGTGCCAGCAGCTTCGGGGGAGGGTCGTACGGCTACACCTTC.